The 3 T cell receptor beta chains below come from one sample, sequenced in a study of T-cell reconstitution after alpha-beta-depleted transplantation in children (TCRdb year 2016). The treatment or condition label for this specimen denotes: allogeneic hematopoietic cell transplantation with graft depleted of TCRalphabeta T cells and CD19 B cells. Library prep was done by PCR. The sequencing machine was an Illumina HiSeq 2500. TCR library preparation used molecular barcoding, with unique molecular identifiers applied to normalize quantification of the TCRbeta repertoire. The public reads were quality trimmed at Q25 with fastp and then assembled into clones with MiXCR by TCRdb, keeping productive beta chains. All rows with the same CDR3 protein become a single entry with the most common DNA and genes. The sample yields around 100,000 distinct CDR3 sequences; 10% were counted once. The ten largest clones capture less than 35% of the sample.

Sequencing used PBMCs, obtained before TCRalphabeta/CD19-depleted stem cell transplant. The receptors here all came from a boy younger than 10 with acute lymphoblastic leukemia, due to receive a stem cell transplant.

This clonotype was found a few times. The chain links TRBV7-9 to TRBJ2-3; 11 bases line up with TRBD2. Germline V gene data show CDR1 as SEHNR and CDR2 as FQNEAQ (reference sequence). This CDR3 spans 18 amino acids. J lost 0 bases, V lost 4 bases, and 9 bases had no gene match. The CDR3, as DNA: TGTGCCAGCAGCTCCCGAGTTAGCGGGAGGGGGAGCACAGATACGCAGTATTTT. Amino acids: CASSSRVSGRGSTDTQYF.

This clonotype was counted at least ten times. The chain uses TRBV20-1 and TRBJ2-1; D possibly matches TRBD1 or TRBD2 (6 bases each). The length of the CDR3 is 16 residues. Looked up from germline, CDR1 is DFQATT and CDR2 is SNEGSKA (reference sequence). V shed 7 bases and J shed 4 bases, with 23 bases lying between them. The CDR3 sequence is CSGELQGPGRYNEQFF. DNA of the CDR3: TGCAGTGGGGAATTACAGGGACCCGGGAGATACAATGAGCAGTTCTTC.

This chain connects TRBV6-5 to TRBJ1-6; possibly TRBD1 for D (5 bases). Trimming took off 2 bases at V and 6 bases at J, with 14 bases between the two ends. This CDR3 spans 16 amino acids. Germline CDR1 is MNHEY and CDR2 is SVGAGI. CDR3 DNA: TGTGCCAGCAGTTACGGGGGAAAGGGGCCTAATTCACCCCTCCACTTT. Amino acid sequence: CASSYGGKGPNSPLHF.